The text below deals with one T cell receptor beta chain. The antigen is not known. Produced via immunoSEQ multiplex PCR; TCRdb's table is partial and in-frame only. The sample lists over a million clones, roughly 95% occurring once. This sample was taken from a study of shared clonotypes between healthy human individuals. Study-wide results and caveats: Rarefaction revealed incomplete sorted-subset sequencing despite large depth. Clonotypes not shared had lower generation probabilities than those common to all four donors.

The junction had 10 bases not matched to a gene; V was cut back by 6 bases and J by 6 bases. CDR3 length: 15 residues. The germline CDR1 and CDR2 sequences are MDHEN and SYDVKM. Sample: naive CD4+ T cells sorted from blood. The subset is: CD45RA+ positively selected. This chain connects TRBV28 to TRBJ2-2, with TRBD2 matching over 7 bases. The sequence was collected from a man younger than 40 in good health. The CDR3 DNA reads as TGTGCCAGCAGGGGGAGCGGGATTGGGTCCGGGGAGCTGTTTTTT. It is translated as CASRGSGIGSGELFF.